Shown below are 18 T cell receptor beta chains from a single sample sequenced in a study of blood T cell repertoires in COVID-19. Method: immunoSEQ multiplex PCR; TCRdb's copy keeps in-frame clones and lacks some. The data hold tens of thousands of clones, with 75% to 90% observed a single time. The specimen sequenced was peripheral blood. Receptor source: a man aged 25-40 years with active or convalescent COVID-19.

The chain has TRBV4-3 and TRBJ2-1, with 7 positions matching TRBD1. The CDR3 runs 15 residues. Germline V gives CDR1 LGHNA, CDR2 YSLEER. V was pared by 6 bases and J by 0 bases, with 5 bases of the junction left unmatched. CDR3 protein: CASRPRDSSYNEQFF. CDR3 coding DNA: TGCGCCAGCAGACCGAGGGACAGCTCCTACAATGAGCAGTTCTTC.

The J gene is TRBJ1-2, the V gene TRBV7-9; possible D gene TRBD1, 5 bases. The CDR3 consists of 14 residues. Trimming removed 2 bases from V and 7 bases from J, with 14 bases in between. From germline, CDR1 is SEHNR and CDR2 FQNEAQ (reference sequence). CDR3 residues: CASSLPRAGPGYTF. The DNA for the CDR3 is TGTGCCAGCAGCTTACCTCGGGCAGGGCCTGGCTACACCTTC.

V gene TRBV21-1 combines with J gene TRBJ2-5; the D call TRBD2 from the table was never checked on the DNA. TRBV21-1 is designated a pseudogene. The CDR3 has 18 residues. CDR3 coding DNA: TGTGCCAGCAGCCCGACCGAGGCACGGCACCCCCCGTTCGGGACCCAGTACTTC. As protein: CASSPTEARHPPFGTQYF.

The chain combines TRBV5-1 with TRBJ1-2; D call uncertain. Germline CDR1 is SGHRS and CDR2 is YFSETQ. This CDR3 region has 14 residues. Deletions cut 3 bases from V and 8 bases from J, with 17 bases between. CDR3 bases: TGCGCCAGCAGCTCGCGGACTGGGGATCGGGGCTACACCTTC. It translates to CASSSRTGDRGYTF. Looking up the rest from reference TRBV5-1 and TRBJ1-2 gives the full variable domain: KAGVTQTPRYLIKTRGQQVTLSCSPISGHRSVSWYQQTPGQGLQFLFEYFSETQRNKGNFPGRFSGRQFSNSRSEMNVSTLELGDSALYLCASSSRTGDRGYTFGSGTRLTVV.

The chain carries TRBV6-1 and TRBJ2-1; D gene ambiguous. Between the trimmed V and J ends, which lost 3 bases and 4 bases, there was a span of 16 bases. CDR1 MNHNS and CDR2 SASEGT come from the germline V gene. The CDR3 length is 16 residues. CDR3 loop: CASSDSVRVYYNEQFF. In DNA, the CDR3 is TGTGCCAGCAGTGATTCCGTCCGGGTGTATTACAATGAGCAGTTCTTC.

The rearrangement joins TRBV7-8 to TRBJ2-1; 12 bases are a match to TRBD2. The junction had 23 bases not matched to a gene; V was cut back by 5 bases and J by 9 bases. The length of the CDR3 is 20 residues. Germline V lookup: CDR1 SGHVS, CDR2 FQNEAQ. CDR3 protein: CASSNKRSGVLAGGRSEQFF. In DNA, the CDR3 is TGTGCCAGCAGCAATAAACGGTCGGGGGTCCTAGCGGGGGGGCGCAGTGAGCAGTTCTTC.

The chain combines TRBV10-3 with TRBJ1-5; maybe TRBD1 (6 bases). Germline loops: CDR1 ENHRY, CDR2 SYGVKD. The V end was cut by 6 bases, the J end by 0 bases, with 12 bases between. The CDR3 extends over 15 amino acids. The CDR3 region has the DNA TGTGCCATCAGGGGCGAGGGGGTTAGCAATCAGCCCCAGCATTTT. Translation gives CAIRGEGVSNQPQHF.

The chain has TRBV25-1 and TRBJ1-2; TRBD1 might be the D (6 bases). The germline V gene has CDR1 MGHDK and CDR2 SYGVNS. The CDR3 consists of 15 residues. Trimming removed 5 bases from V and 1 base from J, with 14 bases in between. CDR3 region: CASSPPHRDNYGYTF. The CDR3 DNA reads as TGTGCCAGCAGTCCCCCGCACAGGGATAACTATGGCTACACCTTC.

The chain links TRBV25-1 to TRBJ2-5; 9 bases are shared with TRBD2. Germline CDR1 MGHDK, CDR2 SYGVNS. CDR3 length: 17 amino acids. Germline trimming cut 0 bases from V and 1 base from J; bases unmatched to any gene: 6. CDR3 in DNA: TGTGCCAGCAGTGAATATCTTGGCGGGAGGGGCCAAGAGACCCAGTACTTC. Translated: CASSEYLGGRGQETQYF.

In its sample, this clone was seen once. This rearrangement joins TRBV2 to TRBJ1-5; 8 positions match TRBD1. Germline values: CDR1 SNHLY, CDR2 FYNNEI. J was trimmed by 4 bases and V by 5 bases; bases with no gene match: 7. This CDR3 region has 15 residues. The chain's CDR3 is CASSRDRGINQPQHF. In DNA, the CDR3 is TGTGCCAGCAGTCGAGACAGGGGTATTAATCAGCCCCAGCATTTT. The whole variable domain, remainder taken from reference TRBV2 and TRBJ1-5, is EPEVTQTPSHQVTQMGQEVILRCVPISNHLYFYWYRQILGQKVEFLVSFYNNEISEKSEIFDDQFSVERPDGSNFTLKIRSTKLEDSAMYFCASSRDRGINQPQHFGDGTRLSIL.

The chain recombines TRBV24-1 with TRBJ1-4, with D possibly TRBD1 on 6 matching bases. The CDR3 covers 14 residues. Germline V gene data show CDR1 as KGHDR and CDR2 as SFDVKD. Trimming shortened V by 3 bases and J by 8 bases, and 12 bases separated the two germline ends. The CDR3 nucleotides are TGTGCCACCAGTGATCCAACCAGGGGCGAAAAACTGTTTTTT. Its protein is CATSDPTRGEKLFF.

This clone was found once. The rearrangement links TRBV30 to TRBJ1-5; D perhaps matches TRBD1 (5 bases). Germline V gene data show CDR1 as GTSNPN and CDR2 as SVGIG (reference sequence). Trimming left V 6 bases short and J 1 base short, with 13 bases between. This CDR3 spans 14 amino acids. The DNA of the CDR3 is TGTGCCTGCAGACTGGGGGGGAGCAATCAGCCCCAGCATTTT. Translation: CACRLGGSNQPQHF.

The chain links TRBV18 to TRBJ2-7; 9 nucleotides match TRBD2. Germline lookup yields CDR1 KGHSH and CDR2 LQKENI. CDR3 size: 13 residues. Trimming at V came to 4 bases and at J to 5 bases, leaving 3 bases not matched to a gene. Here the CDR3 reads CASSLASGNEQYV. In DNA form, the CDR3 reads TGTGCCAGCTCACTCGCTAGCGGGAACGAGCAGTACGTC.

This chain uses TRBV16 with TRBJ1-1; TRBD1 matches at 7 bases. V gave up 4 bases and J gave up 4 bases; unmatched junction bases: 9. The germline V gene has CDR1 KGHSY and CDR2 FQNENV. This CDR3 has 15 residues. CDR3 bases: TGTGCCAGCAGCCCCCGACAGGGCATAGGCACTGAAGCTTTCTTT. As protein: CASSPRQGIGTEAFF.

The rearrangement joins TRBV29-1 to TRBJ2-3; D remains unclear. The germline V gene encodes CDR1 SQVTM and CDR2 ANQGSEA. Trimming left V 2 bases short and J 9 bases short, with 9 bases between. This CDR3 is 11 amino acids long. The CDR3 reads CSVEWQVTQYF. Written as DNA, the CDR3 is TGCAGCGTTGAATGGCAGGTGACGCAGTATTTT.

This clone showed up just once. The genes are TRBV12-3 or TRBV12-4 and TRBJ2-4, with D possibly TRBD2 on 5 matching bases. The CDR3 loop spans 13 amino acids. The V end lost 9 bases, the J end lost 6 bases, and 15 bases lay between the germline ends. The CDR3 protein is CASGRRTGNIQYF. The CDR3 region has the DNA TGTGCCAGTGGCAGGAGGACGGGAAACATTCAGTACTTC.

The CDR3 is CASSFLYEQFF. The CDR3 DNA sequence: TGTGCCAGCAGTTTCCTTTATGAGCAGTTCTTC. This sequence joins TRBV12-3 or TRBV12-4 and TRBJ2-1; no clear D gene. V was shortened by 3 bases and J by 8 bases, with 5 bases between the two germline ends. This CDR3 spans 11 amino acids.

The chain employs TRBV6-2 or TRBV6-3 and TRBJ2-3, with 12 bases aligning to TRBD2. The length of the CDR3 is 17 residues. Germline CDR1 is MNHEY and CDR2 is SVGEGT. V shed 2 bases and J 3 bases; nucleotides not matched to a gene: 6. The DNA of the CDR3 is TGTGCCAGCAGTTACGTTACTAGCGGGGGGACAACAGATACGCAGTATTTT. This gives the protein CASSYVTSGGTTDTQYF.